The TCR beta chain described here comes from a study of shared clonotypes between healthy human individuals. Study information: Each donor's CD8 memory used one plate, CD8 naive two, each CD4 subset three.

All of the donors resided in Nashville, Tennessee, and each was a Caucasian adult. V shed 3 bases and J shed 10 bases, with 16 bases lying between them. Germline lookup yields CDR1 MNHEY and CDR2 SMNVEV (reference sequence). This CDR3 region has 14 residues. In the original analysis: ImmunoSEQ gave junction-only sequences without quality scores, so filtering differed. Here immunoSEQ multiplex PCR was the method, and the copy in TCRdb shows in-frame clones only, minus some. That table gives V, J and clone size, and the DNA gave D and trimming. The data show approximately 1,000,000 clones, 70% to 80% seen once.

This clonotype originated in a man younger than 30 in good health. Some clones in this sample may be carry-over from other donors' samples. The J gene is TRBJ2-1, the V gene TRBV27; D might be TRBD1 (6 bases). Sequencing used memory CD4+ T cells from PBMCs. The subset: CD45RA-negative fraction. DNA for the CDR3: TGTGCCAGCAGTTTCCTAGACCGGACAGTGGAGCAGTTCTTC. It specifies CASSFLDRTVEQFF.